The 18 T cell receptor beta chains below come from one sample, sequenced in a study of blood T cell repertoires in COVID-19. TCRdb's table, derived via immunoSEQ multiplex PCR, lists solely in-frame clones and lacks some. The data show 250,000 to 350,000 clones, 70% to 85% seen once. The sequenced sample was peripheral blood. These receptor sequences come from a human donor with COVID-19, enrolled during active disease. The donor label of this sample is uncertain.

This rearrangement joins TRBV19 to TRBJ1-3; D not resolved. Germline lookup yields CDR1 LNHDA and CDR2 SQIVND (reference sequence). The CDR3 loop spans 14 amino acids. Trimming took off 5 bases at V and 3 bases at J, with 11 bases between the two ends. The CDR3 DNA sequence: TGTGCCAGTAGTCCGAGAGGAGATGGAAACACCATATATTTT. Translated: CASSPRGDGNTIYF.

CDR3 protein: CASSPPTGANEKLFF. The CDR3 coding sequence is TGTGCCAGCTCACCACCGACAGGGGCTAATGAAAAACTGTTTTTT. The chain employs TRBV18 and TRBJ1-4; 8 bases align to TRBD1. The ends lost 0 bases at V and 3 bases at J; junction bases unmatched: 0. CDR3 size: 15 residues. Germline CDR1 KGHSH, CDR2 LQKENI. Full variable domain (missing parts from reference TRBV18 and TRBJ1-4): NAGVMQNPRHLVRRRGQEARLRCSPMKGHSHVYWYRQLPEEGLKFMVYLQKENIIDESGMPKERFSAEFPKEGPSILRIQQVVRGDSAAYFCASSPPTGANEKLFFGSGTQLSVL.

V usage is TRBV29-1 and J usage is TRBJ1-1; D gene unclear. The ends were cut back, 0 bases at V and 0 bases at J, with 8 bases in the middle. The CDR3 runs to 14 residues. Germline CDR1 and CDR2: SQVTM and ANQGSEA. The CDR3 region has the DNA TGCAGCGTTGAAGATCTTCCTATGAACACTGAAGCTTTCTTT. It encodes CSVEDLPMNTEAFF.

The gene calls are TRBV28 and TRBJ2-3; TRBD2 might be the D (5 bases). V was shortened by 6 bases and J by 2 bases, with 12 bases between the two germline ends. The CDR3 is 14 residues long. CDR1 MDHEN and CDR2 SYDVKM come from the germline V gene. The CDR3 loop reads CASSRDLTTDTQYF. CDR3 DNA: TGTGCCAGCAGCCGGGATTTGACCACAGATACGCAGTATTTT.

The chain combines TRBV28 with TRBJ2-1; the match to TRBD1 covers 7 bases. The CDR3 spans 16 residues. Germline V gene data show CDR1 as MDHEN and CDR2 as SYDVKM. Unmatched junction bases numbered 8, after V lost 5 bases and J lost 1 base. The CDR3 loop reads CASSPQDRVSYNEQFF. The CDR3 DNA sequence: TGTGCCAGCAGTCCCCAAGACAGGGTATCCTACAATGAGCAGTTCTTC.

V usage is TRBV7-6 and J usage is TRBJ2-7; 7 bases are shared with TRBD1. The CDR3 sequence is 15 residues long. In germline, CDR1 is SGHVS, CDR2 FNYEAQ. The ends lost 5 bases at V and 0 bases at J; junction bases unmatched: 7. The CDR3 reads CASSLGAGGSYEQYF. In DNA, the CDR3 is TGTGCCAGCAGCCTGGGGGCAGGGGGCTCCTACGAGCAGTACTTC.

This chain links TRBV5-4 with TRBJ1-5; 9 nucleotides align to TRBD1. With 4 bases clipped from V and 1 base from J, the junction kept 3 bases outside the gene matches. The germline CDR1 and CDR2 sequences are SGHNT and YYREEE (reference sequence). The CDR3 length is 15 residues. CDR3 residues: CASSAGTGSNQPQHF. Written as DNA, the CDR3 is TGTGCCAGCAGCGCCGGGACAGGGAGCAATCAGCCCCAGCATTTT.

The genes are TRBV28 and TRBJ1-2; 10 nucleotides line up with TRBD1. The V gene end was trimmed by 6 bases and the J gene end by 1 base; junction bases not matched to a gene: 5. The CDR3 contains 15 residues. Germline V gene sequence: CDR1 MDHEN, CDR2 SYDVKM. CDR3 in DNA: TGTGCCAGCAGGATCCGGGACAGGGGTAACTATGGCTACACCTTC. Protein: CASRIRDRGNYGYTF.

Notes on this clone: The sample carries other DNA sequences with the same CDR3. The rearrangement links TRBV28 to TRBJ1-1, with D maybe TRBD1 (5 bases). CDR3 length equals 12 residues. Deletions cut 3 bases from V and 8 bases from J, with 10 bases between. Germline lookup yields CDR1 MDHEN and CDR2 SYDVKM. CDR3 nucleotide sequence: TGTGCCAGCAGTTTGGGGCAGGCCGAAGCTTTCTTT. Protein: CASSLGQAEAFF.

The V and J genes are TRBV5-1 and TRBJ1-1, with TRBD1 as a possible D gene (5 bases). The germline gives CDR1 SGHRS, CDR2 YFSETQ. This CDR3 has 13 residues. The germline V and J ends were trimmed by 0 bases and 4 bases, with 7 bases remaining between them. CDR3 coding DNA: TGCGCCAGCAGCTTGGGAAGGGGCACTGAAGCTTTCTTT. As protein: CASSLGRGTEAFF.

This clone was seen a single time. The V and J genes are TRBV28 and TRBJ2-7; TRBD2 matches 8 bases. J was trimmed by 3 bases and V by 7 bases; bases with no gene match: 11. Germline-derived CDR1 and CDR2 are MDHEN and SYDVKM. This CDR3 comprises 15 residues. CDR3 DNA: TGTGCCAGCACCTTTAGCGGGACACAAAACTACGAGCAGTACTTC. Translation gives CASTFSGTQNYEQYF.

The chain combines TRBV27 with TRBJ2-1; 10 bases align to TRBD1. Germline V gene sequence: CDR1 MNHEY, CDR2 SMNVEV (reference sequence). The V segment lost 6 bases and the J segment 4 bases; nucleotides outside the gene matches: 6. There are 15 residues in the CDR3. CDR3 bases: TGTGCCAGCAGATACCGGGACAGGGGATACAATGAGCAGTTCTTC. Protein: CASRYRDRGYNEQFF.

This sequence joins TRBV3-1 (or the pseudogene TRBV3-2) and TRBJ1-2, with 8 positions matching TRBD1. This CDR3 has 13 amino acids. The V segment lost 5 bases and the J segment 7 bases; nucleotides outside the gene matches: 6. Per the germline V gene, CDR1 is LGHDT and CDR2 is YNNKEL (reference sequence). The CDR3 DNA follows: TGTGCCAGCAGCAAAGGACAGGGTTCTGGCTACACCTTC. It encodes CASSKGQGSGYTF.

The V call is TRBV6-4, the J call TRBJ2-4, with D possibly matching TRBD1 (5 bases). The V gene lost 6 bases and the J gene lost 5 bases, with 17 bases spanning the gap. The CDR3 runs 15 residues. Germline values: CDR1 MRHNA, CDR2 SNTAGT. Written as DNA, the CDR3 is TGTGCCAGCAGGGGCCCATGGCAGGGTGAAAACATTCAGTACTTC. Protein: CASRGPWQGENIQYF.

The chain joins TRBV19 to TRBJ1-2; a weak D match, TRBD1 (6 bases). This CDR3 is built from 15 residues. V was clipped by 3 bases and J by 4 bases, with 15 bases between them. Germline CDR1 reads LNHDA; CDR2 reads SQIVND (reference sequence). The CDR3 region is CASSMIRQALYGYTF. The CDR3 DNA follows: TGTGCCAGTAGTATGATTCGACAGGCGCTCTATGGCTACACCTTC.

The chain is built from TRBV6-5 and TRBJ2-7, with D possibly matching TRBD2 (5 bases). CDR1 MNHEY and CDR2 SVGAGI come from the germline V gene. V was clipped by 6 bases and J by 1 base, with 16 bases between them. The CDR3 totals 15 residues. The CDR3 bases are TGTGCCAGCAGCTCCCTAGTAGCGTCTTCCTACGAGCAGTACTTC. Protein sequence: CASSSLVASSYEQYF.

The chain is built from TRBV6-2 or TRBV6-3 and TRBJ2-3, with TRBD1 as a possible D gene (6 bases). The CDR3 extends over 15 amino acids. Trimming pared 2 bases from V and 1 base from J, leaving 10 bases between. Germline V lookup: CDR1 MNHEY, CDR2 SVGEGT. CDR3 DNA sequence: TGTGCCAGCAGTTACACCTGGACAGGCACAGATACGCAGTATTTT. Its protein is CASSYTWTGTDTQYF.

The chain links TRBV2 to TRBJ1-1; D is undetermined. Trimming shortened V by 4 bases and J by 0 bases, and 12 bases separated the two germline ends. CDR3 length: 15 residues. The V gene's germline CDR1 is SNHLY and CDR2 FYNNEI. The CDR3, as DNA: TGTGCCAGCAGTGGTGAGACTACTATGAACACTGAAGCTTTCTTT. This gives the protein CASSGETTMNTEAFF.